The clone carrying this TCR beta chain was counted a few times. This sample is drawn from a study of response to subunit inactivated influenza vaccine. TCRdb independently ran MiXCR on the RT-PCR reads; one entry per CDR3 protein. The sample records roughly 500,000 distinct CDR3 sequences, 16% being singletons. The germline CDR1 and CDR2 sequences are LGHNA and YNFKEQ. The CDR3 extends over 19 amino acids. With 4 bases clipped from V and 3 bases from J, the junction kept 13 bases outside the gene matches. The receptor's source is a man between 50 and 69 years old who received an inactivated influenza vaccine. The chain links TRBV4-2 to TRBJ2-3; TRBD2 matches 13 bases. Material: CD4+ T cells sorted from PBMCs, obtained less than 30 months after vaccination. The DNA of the CDR3 is TGTGCCAGCAGCCCCTATCGGACTAGCGGGGGCGAAGGGACAGATACGCAGTATTTT. As protein: CASSPYRTSGGEGTDTQYF.